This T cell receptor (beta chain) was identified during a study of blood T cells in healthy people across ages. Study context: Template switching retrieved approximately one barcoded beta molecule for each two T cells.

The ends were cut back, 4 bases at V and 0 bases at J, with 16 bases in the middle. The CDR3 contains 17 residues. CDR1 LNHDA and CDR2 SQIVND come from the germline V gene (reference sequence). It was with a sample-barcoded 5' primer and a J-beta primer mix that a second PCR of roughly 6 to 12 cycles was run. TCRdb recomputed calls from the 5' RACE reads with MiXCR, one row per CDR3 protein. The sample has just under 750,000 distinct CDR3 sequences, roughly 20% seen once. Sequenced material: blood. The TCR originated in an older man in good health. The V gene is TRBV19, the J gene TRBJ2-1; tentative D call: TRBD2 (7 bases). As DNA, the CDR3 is TGTGCCAGTAGTACCGTGGGGGGCGGGAGCTCCTACAATGAGCAGTTCTTC. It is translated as CASSTVGGGSSYNEQFF.